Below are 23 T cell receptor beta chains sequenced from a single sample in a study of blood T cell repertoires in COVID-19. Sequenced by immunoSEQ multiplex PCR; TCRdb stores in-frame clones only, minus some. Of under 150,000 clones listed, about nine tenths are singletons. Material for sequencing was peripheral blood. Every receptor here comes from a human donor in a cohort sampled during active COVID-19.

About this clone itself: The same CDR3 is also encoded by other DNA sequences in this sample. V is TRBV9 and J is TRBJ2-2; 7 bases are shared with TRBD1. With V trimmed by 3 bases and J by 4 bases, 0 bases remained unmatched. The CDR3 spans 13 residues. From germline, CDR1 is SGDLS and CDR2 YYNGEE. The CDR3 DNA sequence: TGTGCCAGCAGCGGACAGGGCACCGGGGAGCTGTTTTTT. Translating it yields CASSGQGTGELFF.

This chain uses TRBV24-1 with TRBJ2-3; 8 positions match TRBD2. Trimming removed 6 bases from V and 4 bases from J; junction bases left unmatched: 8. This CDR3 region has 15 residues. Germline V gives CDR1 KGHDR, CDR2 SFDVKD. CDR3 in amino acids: CATSPGRASADTQYF. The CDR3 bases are TGTGCCACCAGTCCCGGGAGGGCCTCCGCAGATACGCAGTATTTT.

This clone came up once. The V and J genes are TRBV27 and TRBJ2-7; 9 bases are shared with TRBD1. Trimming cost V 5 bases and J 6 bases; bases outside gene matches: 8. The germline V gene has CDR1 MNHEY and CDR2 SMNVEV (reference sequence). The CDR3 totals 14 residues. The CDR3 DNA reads TGTGCCAGCAGTATAAGACAGGGGGGGGGCGAGCAGTACTTC. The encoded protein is CASSIRQGGGEQYF.

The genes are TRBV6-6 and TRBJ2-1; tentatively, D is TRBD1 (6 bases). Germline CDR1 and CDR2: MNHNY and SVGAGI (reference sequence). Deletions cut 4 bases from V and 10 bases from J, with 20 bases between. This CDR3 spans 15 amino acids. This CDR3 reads CASSLVRGPGTEQFF. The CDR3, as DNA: TGTGCCAGCAGTTTGGTCAGGGGCCCCGGGACAGAGCAGTTCTTC.

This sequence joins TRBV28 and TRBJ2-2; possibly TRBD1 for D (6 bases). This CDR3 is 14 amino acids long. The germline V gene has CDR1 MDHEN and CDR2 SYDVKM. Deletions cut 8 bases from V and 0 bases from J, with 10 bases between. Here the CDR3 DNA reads TGTGCCAGCTCCGGGACACCGAACACCGGGGAGCTGTTTTTT. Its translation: CASSGTPNTGELFF.

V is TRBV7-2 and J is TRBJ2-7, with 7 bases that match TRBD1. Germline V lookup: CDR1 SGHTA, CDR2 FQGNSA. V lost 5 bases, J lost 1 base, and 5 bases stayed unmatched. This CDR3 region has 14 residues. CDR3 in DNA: TGTGCCAGCAGCGCAGGGGGAACGTCCTACGAGCAGTACTTC. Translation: CASSAGGTSYEQYF.

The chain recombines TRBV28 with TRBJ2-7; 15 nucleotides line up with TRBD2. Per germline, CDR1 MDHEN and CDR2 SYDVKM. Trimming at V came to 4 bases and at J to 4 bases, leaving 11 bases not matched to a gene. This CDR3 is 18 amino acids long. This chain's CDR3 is CASSSPHGTSGRRYEQYF. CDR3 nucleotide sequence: TGTGCCAGCAGTTCCCCGCATGGGACTAGCGGGAGGCGGTACGAGCAGTACTTC.

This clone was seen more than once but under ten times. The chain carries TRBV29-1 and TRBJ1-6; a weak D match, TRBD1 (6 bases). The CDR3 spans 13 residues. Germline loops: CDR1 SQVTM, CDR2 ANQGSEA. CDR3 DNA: TGCACCCCACGGGGGGGCAATAATTCACCCCTCCACTTT. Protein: CTPRGGNNSPLHF. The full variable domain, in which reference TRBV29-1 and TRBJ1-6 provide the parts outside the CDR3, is SAVISQKPSRDICQRGTSLTIQCQVDSQVTMMFWYRQQPGQSLTLIATANQGSEATYESGFVIDKFPISRPNLTFSTLTVSNMSPEDSSIYLCTPRGGNNSPLHFGNGTRLTVT.

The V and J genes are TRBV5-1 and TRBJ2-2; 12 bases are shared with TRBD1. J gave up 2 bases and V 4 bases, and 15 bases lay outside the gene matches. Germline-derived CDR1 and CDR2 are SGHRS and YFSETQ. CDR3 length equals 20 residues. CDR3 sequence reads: CASSRGDRGRSALNTGELFF. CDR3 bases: TGCGCCAGCAGCCGGGGGGACAGGGGGCGATCTGCCCTAAACACCGGGGAGCTGTTTTTT. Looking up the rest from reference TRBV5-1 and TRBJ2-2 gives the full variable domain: KAGVTQTPRYLIKTRGQQVTLSCSPISGHRSVSWYQQTPGQGLQFLFEYFSETQRNKGNFPGRFSGRQFSNSRSEMNVSTLELGDSALYLCASSRGDRGRSALNTGELFFGEGSRLTVL.

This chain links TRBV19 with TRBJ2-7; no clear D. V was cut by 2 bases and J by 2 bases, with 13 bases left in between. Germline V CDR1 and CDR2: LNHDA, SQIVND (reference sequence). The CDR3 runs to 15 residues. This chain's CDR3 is CASSIRLRSTYEQYF. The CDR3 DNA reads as TGTGCCAGTAGTATACGACTCCGAAGCACCTACGAGCAGTACTTC.

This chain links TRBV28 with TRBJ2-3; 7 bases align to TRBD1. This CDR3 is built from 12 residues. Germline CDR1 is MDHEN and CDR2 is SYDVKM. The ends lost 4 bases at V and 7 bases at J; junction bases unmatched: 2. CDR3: CASSSGQNTQYF. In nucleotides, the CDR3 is TGTGCCAGCAGTTCGGGACAGAATACGCAGTATTTT. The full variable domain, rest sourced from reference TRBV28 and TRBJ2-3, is DVKVTQSSRYLVKRTGEKVFLECVQDMDHENMFWYRQDPGLGLRLIYFSYDVKMKEKGDIPEGYSVSREKKERFSLILESASTNQTSMYLCASSSGQNTQYFGPGTRLTVL.

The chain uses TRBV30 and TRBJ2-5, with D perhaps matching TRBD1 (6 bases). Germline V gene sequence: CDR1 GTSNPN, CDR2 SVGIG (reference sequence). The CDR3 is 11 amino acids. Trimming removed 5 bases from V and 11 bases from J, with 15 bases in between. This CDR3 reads CAWDRDTQQYF. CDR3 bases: TGTGCCTGGGACCGGGACACACAACAGTACTTC.

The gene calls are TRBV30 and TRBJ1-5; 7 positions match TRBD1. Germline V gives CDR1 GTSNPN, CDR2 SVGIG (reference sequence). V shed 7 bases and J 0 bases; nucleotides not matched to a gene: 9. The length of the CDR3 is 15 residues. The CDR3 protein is CAYRDSPYSNQPQHF. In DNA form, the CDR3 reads TGTGCCTACCGGGACAGCCCATATAGCAATCAGCCCCAGCATTTT.

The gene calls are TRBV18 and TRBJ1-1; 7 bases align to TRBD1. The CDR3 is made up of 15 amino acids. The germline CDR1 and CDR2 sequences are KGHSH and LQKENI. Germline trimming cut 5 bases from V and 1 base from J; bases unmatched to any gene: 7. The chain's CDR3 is CASSYRGDTNTEAFF. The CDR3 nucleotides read TGTGCCAGCTCATACAGGGGCGACACGAACACTGAAGCTTTCTTT.

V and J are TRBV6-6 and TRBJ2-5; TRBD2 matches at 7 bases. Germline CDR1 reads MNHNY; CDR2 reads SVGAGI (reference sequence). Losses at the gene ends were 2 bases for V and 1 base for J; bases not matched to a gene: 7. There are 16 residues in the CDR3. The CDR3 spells CASSYGLADFQETQYF. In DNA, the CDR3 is TGTGCCAGCAGTTACGGTCTAGCGGATTTCCAAGAGACCCAGTACTTC.

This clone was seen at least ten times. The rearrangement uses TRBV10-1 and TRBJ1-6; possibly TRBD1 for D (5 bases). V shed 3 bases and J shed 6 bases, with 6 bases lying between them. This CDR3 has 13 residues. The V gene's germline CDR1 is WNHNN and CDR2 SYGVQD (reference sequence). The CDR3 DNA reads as TGCGCCAGCAGTGAACAGGTTAATTCACCCCTCCACTTT. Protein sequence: CASSEQVNSPLHF.

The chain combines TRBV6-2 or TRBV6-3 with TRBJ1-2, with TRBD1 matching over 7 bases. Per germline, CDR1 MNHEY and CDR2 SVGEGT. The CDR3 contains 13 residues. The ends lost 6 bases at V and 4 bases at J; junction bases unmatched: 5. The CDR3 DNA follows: TGTGCCAGCAGCTCGGGACAGATCTATGGCTACACCTTC. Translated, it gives CASSSGQIYGYTF.

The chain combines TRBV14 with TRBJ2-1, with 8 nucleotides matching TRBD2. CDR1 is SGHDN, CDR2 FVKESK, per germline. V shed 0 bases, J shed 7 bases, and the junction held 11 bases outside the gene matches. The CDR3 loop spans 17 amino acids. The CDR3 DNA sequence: TGTGCCAGCAGCCAAGATGGTCGGGGGGGCGGCGGAAATGAGCAGTTCTTC. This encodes CASSQDGRGGGGNEQFF.

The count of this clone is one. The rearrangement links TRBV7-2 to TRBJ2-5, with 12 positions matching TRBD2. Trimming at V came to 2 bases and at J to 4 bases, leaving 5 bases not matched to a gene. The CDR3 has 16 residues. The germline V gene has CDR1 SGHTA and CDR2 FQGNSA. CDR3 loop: CASSLSSGGARETQYF. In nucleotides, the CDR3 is TGTGCCAGCAGCTTATCTAGCGGGGGGGCCAGAGAGACCCAGTACTTC.

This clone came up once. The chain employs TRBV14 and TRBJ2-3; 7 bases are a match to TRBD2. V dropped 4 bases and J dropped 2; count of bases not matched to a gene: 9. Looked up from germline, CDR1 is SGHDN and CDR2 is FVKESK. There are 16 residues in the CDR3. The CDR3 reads CASSLEREGNTDTQYF. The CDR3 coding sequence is TGTGCCAGCAGCCTCGAAAGGGAGGGTAACACAGATACGCAGTATTTT.

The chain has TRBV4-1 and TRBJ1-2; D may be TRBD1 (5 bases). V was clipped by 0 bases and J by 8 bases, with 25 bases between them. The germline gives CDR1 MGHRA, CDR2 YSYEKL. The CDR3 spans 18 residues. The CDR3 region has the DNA TGCGCCAGCAGCCAAGATTATGCGCGGGGGACGGCCTCAGGAGGCTACACCTTC. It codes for CASSQDYARGTASGGYTF.

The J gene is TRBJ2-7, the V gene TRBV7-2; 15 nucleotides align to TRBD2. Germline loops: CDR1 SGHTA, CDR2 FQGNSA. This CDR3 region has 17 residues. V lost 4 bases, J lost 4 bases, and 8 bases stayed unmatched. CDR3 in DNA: TGTGCCAGCAGCTCGGGACTAGCGGGAGGACGGGGGTACGAGCAGTACTTC. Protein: CASSSGLAGGRGYEQYF.

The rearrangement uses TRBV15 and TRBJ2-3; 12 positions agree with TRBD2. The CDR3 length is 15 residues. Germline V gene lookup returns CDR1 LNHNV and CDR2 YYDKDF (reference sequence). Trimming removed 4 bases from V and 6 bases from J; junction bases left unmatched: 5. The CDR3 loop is CATSTGLAGRDTQYF. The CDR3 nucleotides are TGTGCCACCAGCACAGGACTAGCGGGGCGGGATACGCAGTATTTT.